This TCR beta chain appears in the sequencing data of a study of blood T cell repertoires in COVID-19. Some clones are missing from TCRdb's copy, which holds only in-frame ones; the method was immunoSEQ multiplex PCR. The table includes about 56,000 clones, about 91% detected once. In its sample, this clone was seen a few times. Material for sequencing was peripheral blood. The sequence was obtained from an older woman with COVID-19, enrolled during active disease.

The CDR3 DNA follows: TGTGCCAGCAGTCCTCCCCTAGCGGGGGTATACGAGCAGTACTTC. It specifies CASSPPLAGVYEQYF. The chain links TRBV6-5 to TRBJ2-7; TRBD2 matches at 10 bases. V shed 5 bases, J shed 4 bases, and the junction held 8 bases outside the gene matches. The CDR3 runs to 15 residues. CDR1 MNHEY and CDR2 SVGAGI come from the germline V gene.